The entry below gives a single T cell receptor beta chain sequence along with its context. Its target is unknown. RNA transcripts provided the source from which TCR beta CDR3 regions were amplified. Researchers ran a first-round RT-PCR on the TCR CDR3 using the HTBI primer set. Via MiXCR, TCRdb re-called the multiplex PCR reads, giving one row per CDR3 protein. The sample holds fewer than 400,000 distinct CDR3 sequences, approximately 25% seen once. This sample was included in a study of T cells in Graves' hyperthyroidism and ophthalmopathy. General observations from the study: Blood also contained most expanded thyroid clonotypes above 0.001.

The germline V gene encodes CDR1 SGHTA and CDR2 FQGNSA. There are 14 residues in the CDR3. Trimming stripped 6 bases from V and 4 bases from J, with 12 bases between. The study based diagnoses on clinical symptoms, serum thyroxine and TRAb, thyroid ultrasound and orbital computed tomography. Cells are PBMCs isolated from approximately 9.2 ml of fresh blood. The gene calls are TRBV7-2 and TRBJ2-2; D remains ambiguous. Sequencing was done on a sample of blood. This sequence was found in a man aged 50-59 years with Graves' hyperthyroidism. CDR3 bases: TGTGCCAGCAGACAAAGTACACCCACCGGGGAGCTGTTTTTT. It specifies CASRQSTPTGELFF.